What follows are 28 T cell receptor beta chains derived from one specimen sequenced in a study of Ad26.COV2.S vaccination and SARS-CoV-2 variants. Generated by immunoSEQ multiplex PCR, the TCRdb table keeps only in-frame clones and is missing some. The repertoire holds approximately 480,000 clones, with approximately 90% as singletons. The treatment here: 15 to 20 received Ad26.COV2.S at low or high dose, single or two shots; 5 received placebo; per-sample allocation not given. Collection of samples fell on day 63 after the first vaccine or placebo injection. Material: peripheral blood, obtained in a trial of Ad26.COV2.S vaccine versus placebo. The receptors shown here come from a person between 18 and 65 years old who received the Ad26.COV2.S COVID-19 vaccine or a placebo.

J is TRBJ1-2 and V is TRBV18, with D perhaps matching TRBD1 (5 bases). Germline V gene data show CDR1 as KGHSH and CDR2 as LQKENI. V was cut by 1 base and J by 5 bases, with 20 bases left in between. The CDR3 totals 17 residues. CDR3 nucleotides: TGTGCCAGCTCACCACGCCTTCCTACCGACAGCGCTTATGGCTACACCTTC. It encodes CASSPRLPTDSAYGYTF. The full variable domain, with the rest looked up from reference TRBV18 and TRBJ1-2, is NAGVMQNPRHLVRRRGQEARLRCSPMKGHSHVYWYRQLPEEGLKFMVYLQKENIIDESGMPKERFSAEFPKEGPSILRIQQVVRGDSAAYFCASSPRLPTDSAYGYTFGSGTRLTVV.

This chain's CDR3 is CASSPWNTEAFF. The CDR3 DNA reads TGTGCCAGCAGCCCCTGGAACACTGAAGCTTTCTTT. V gene TRBV12-3 or TRBV12-4 combines with J gene TRBJ1-1; no firm D call. The CDR3 contains 12 residues. V lost 6 bases to trimming and J lost 1 base, with 6 bases between them.

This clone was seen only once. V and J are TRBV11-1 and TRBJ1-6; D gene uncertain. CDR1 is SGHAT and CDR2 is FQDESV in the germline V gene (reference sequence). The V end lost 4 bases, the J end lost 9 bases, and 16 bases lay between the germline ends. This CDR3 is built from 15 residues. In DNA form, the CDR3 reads TGTGCCAGCAGCTCCATACGAGGGTCGGGTTCACCCCTCCACTTT. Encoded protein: CASSSIRGSGSPLHF.

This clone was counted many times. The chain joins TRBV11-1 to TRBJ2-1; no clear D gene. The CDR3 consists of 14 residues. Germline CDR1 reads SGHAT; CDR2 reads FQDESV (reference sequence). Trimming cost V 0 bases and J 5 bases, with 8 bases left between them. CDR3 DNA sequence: TGTGCCAGCAGCTTAGCGGGCACCAACAATGAGCAGTTCTTC. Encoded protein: CASSLAGTNNEQFF.

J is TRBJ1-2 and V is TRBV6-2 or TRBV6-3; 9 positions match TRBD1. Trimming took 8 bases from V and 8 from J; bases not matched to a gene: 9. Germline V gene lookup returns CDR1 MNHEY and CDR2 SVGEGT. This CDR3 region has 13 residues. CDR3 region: CASRLGTGQGYTF. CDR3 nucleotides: TGTGCCAGCCGTTTGGGGACAGGGCAAGGCTACACCTTC.

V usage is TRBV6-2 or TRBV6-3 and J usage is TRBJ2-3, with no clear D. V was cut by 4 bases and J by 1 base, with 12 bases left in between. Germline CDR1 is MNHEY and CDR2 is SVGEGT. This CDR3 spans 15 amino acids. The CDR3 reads CASSSIGPGTDTQYF. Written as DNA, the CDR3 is TGTGCCAGCAGTTCGATCGGGCCCGGCACAGATACGCAGTATTTT.

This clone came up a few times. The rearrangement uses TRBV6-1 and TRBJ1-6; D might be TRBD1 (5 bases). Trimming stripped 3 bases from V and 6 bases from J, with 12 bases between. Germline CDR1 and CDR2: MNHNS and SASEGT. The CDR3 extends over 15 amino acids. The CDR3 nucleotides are TGTGCCAGCAGTGATGGGGGATCTTTTAATTCACCCCTCCACTTT. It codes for CASSDGGSFNSPLHF.

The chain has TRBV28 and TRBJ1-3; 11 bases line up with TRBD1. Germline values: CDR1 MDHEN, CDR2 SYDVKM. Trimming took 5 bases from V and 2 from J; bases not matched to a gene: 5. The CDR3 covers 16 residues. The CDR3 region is CASSPPDRGPGNTIYF. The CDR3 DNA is TGTGCCAGCAGTCCTCCGGACAGGGGGCCTGGAAACACCATATATTTT.

As DNA, the CDR3 is TGTGCCAGCAGCTTAAGGTCAGACAATCAGCCCCAGCATTTT. This sequence encodes CASSLRSDNQPQHF. The chain couples TRBV13 to TRBJ1-5; no reliable D call. The CDR3 runs 14 residues. V lost 2 bases, J lost 3 bases, and 8 bases lay in between. Germline assignment: CDR1 PRHDT and CDR2 FYEKMQ (reference sequence).

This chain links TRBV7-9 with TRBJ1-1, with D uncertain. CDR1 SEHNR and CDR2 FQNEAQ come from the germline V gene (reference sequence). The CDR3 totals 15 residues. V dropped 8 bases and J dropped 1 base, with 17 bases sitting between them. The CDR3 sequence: CASPPSGGSNTEAFF. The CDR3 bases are TGTGCCAGCCCCCCATCCGGTGGCTCGAACACTGAAGCTTTCTTT. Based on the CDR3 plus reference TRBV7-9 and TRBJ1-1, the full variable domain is DTGVSQNPRHKITKRGQNVTFRCDPISEHNRLYWYRQTLGQGPEFLTYFQNEAQLEKSRLLSDRFSAERPKGSFSTLEIQRTEQGDSAMYLCASPPSGGSNTEAFFGQGTRLTVV.

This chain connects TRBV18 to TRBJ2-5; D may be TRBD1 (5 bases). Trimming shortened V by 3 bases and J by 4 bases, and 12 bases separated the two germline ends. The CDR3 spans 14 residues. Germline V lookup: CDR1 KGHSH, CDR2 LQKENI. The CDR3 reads CASSPSGARETQYF. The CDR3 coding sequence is TGTGCCAGCTCACCCAGTGGGGCCAGAGAGACCCAGTACTTC.

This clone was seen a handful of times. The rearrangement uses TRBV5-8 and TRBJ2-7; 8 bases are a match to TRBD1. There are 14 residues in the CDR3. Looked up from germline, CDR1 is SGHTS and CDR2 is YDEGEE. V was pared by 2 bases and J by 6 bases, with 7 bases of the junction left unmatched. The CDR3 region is CASSFGDRSFEQYF. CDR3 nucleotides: TGTGCCAGCAGCTTCGGGGACAGGTCATTCGAGCAGTACTTC. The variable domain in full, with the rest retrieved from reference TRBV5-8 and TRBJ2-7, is EAGVTQSPTHLIKTRGQQATLRCSPISGHTSVYWYQQALGLGLQFLLWYDEGEERNRGNFPPRFSGRQFPNYSSELNVNALELEDSALYLCASSFGDRSFEQYFGPGTRLTVT.

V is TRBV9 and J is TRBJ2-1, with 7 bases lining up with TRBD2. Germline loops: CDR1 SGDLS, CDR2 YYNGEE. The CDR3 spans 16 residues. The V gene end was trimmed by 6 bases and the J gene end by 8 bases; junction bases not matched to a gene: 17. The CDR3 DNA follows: TGTGCCAGCACGGCCCTAGGGGCTAGCGGATCGGATGAGCAGTTCTTC. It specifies CASTALGASGSDEQFF.

CDR3 residues: CASSRRELDRGEQYF. The CDR3 region has the DNA TGTGCCAGCAGCCGCCGGGAGCTCGACCGGGGGGAGCAGTACTTC. The V call is TRBV7-9, the J call TRBJ2-7, with a weak D call TRBD2 (6 bases). Germline CDR1 and CDR2: SEHNR and FQNEAQ (reference sequence). The V gene lost 5 bases and the J gene lost 7 bases, with 21 bases spanning the gap. This CDR3 is built from 15 residues.

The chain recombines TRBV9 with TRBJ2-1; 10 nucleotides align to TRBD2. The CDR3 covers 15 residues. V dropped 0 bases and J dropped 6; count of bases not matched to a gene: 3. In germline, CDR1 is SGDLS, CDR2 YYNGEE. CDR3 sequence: CASSVASGSVNEQFF. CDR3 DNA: TGTGCCAGCAGCGTAGCTAGCGGGAGCGTCAATGAGCAGTTCTTC.

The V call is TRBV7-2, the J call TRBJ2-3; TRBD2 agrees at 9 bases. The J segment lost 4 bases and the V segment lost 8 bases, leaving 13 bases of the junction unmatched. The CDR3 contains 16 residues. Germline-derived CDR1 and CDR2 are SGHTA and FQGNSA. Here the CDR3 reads CASALRGGRAADTQYF. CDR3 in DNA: TGTGCCAGCGCCCTGCGGGGCGGGAGGGCCGCAGATACGCAGTATTTT.

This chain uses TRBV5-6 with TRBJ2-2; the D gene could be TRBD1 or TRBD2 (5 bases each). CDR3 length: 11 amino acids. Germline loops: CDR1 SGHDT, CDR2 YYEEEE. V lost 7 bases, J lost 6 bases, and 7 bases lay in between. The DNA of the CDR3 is TGTGCCAGCGGGGGACCCGGGGAGCTGTTTTTT. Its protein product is CASGGPGELFF.

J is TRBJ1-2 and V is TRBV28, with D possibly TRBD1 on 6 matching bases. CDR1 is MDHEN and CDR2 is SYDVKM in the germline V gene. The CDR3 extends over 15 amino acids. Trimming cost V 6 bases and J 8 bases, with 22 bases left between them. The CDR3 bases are TGTGCCAGCAGCCCTGAAAGTGGGGGCCCGAGCGGCTACACCTTC. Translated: CASSPESGGPSGYTF.

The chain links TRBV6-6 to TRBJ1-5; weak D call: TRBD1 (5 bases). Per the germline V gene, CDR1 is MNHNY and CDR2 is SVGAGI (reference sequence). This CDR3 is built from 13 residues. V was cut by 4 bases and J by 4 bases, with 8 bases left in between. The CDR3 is CASSLDNNQPQHF. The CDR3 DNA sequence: TGTGCCAGCAGTTTGGACAATAATCAGCCCCAGCATTTT.

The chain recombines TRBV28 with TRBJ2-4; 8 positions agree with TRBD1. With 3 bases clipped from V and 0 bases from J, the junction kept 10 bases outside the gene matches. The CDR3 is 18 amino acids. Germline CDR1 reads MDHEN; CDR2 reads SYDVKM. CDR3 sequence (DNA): TGTGCCAGCAGTTTTGGGCAGGGGGCCGGGATAGCCAAAAACATTCAGTACTTC. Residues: CASSFGQGAGIAKNIQYF.

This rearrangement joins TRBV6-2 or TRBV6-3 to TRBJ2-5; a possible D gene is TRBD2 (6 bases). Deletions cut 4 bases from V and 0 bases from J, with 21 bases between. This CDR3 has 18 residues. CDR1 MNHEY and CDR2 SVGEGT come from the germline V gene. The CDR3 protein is CASSSTFKIGSYQETQYF. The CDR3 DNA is TGTGCCAGCAGTTCTACATTCAAAATCGGGAGTTACCAAGAGACCCAGTACTTC.

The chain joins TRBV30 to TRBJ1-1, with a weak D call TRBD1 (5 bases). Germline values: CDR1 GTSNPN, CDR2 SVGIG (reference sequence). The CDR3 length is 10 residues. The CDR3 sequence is CGGVSTEAFF. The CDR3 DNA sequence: TGTGGGGGGGTCAGCACTGAAGCTTTCTTT.

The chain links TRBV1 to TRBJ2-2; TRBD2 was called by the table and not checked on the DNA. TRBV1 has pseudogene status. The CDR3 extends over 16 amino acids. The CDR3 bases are TGCACCAGCAGCCAAGTCCGGGGACTCGTCACCGGGGAGCTGTTTTTT. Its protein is CTSSQVRGLVTGELFF.

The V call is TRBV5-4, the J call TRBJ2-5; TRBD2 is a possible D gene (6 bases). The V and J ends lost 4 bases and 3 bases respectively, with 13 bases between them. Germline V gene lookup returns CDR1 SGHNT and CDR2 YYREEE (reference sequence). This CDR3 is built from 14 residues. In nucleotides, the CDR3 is TGTGCCAGCAGCCTAGGGACTCGCGAAGAGACCCAGTACTTC. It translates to CASSLGTREETQYF.

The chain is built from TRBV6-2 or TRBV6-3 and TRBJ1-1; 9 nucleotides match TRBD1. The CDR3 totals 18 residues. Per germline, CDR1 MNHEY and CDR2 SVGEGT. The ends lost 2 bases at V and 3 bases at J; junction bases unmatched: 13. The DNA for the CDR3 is TGTGCCAGCAGTTACGAATGGGGGGACAGGGATTGGGACACTGAAGCTTTCTTT. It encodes CASSYEWGDRDWDTEAFF.

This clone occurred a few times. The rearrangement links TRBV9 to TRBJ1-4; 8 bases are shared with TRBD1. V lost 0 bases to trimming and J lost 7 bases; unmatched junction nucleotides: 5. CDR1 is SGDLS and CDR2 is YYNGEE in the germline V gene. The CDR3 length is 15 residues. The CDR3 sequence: CASSVEGTGGEKLFF. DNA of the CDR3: TGTGCCAGCAGCGTAGAAGGGACAGGAGGTGAAAAACTGTTTTTT.

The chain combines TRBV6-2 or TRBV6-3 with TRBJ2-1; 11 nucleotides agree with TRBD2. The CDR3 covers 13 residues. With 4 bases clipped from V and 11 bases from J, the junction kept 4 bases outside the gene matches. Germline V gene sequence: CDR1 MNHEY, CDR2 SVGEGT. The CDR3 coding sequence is TGTGCCAGCAGTTCCGTAGCGGGAGGGAAGCAGTTCTTC. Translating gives CASSSVAGGKQFF.

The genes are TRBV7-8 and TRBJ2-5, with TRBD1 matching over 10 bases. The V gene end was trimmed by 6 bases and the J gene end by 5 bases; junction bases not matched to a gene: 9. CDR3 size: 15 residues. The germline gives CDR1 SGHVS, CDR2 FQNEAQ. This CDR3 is CASRATGGSVETQYF. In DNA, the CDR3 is TGTGCCAGCAGGGCGACAGGGGGCTCTGTGGAGACCCAGTACTTC.